The next 22 T cell receptor beta chains were all read from a single sample in a study of spatial heterogeneity in lung cancer. MiXCR, applied by TCRdb to the 5' RACE reads, yields one record per CDR3 protein. The sample shows 45,000 to 55,000 distinct CDR3 sequences, approximately 5.3% of them seen only once. Documented time point: sample taken at primary tumor resection. Unsorted samples of tumor, nontumor lung or frozen PBMC had their whole RNA sequenced. Material: PBMCs, obtained at surgery. These receptors were taken from a male donor with early-stage non-small cell lung cancer.

This clonotype was picked up many times. The rearrangement joins TRBV20-1 to TRBJ2-2, with 8 bases fitting TRBD2. Germline lookup yields CDR1 DFQATT and CDR2 SNEGSKA (reference sequence). V gave up 0 bases and J gave up 3 bases; unmatched junction bases: 6. CDR3 length: 16 amino acids. This CDR3 is CSAREAGRADTGELFF. The CDR3 DNA is TGCAGTGCTAGAGAGGCCGGGAGGGCGGACACCGGGGAGCTGTTTTTT.

The sample holds many counts of this clonotype. The chain recombines TRBV20-1 with TRBJ2-7; TRBD2 aligns across 11 bases. Germline CDR1 DFQATT, CDR2 SNEGSKA (reference sequence). Trimming removed 5 bases from V and 5 bases from J; junction bases left unmatched: 5. The CDR3 is 13 amino acids. CDR3 in amino acids: CSAETSGSNEQYF. The CDR3 DNA reads as TGCAGTGCTGAAACTAGCGGGAGCAACGAGCAGTACTTC.

This clonotype was detected many times. The rearrangement uses TRBV5-4 and TRBJ2-2; D is perhaps TRBD1 or TRBD2 (5 bases each). Germline V gene data show CDR1 as SGHNT and CDR2 as YYREEE (reference sequence). CDR3 length: 15 residues. The V and J ends lost 1 base and 4 bases respectively, with 11 bases between them. The CDR3 coding sequence is TGTGCCAGCAGCTTGTCTGGGGGTCGCACCGGGGAGCTGTTTTTT. Translating it yields CASSLSGGRTGELFF.

This clonotype has ten or more counts. The rearrangement joins TRBV5-1 to TRBJ2-3, with 8 bases lining up with TRBD2. From germline, CDR1 is SGHRS and CDR2 YFSETQ. The CDR3 has 15 residues. The ends lost 5 bases at V and 3 bases at J; junction bases unmatched: 8. CDR3 sequence reads: CASSKREGGTDTQYF. The CDR3 region has the DNA TGCGCCAGCAGTAAACGGGAGGGAGGGACAGATACGCAGTATTTT.

This clonotype was counted ten times or more. The chain employs TRBV5-1 and TRBJ2-6; no clear D. The CDR3 has 14 residues. V lost 6 bases and J lost 2, with 9 bases in between. CDR1 and CDR2 from the germline V gene are SGHRS and YFSETQ. The CDR3 sequence is CASNTETGANVLTF. The CDR3 DNA is TGCGCCAGCAACACAGAGACTGGGGCCAACGTCCTGACTTTC.

V gene TRBV25-1 combines with J gene TRBJ2-6; D call uncertain. Per the germline V gene, CDR1 is MGHDK and CDR2 is SYGVNS. The CDR3 has 16 amino acids. V dropped 8 bases and J dropped 0 bases, with 14 bases sitting between them. As DNA, the CDR3 is TGTGCCAGCTCTTTCCCCAGCAGCTCTGGGGCCAACGTCCTGACTTTC. This sequence encodes CASSFPSSSGANVLTF.

There are many counts of this clonotype. The J gene is TRBJ2-5, the V gene TRBV20-1, with unresolved D. This CDR3 contains 11 residues. Germline V CDR1 and CDR2: DFQATT, SNEGSKA (reference sequence). The V gene lost 5 bases and the J gene lost 5 bases, with 9 bases spanning the gap. CDR3 coding DNA: TGCAGTGCTCGCCTAATCGAGACCCAGTACTTC. It codes for CSARLIETQYF.

The table lists this clonotype with many counts. The rearrangement links TRBV2 to TRBJ1-4; 9 bases match TRBD1. V shed 5 bases and J 3 bases; nucleotides not matched to a gene: 10. Germline CDR1 reads SNHLY; CDR2 reads FYNNEI. CDR3 length equals 17 residues. The CDR3 region is CASSRDREVWANEKLFF. DNA for the CDR3: TGTGCCAGCAGTCGGGACAGGGAGGTTTGGGCTAATGAAAAACTGTTTTTT.

This clonotype has more than one count but fewer than ten. V usage is TRBV3-1 and J usage is TRBJ2-5; 9 bases are shared with TRBD2. V was clipped by 0 bases and J by 2 bases; unmatched bases: 4. The V gene's germline CDR1 is LGHDT and CDR2 YNNKEL (reference sequence). The length of the CDR3 is 16 residues. The CDR3 DNA sequence: TGTGCCAGCAGCCAAGAAGCTAGCGGGACACAAGAGACCCAGTACTTC. Translated: CASSQEASGTQETQYF.

This clonotype has ten or more counts. The V and J genes are TRBV5-6 and TRBJ1-2; D not resolved. CDR1 and CDR2 from the germline V gene are SGHDT and YYEEEE. This CDR3 contains 11 residues. V was clipped by 3 bases and J by 6 bases, with 6 bases between them. This CDR3 reads CASSWRNGYTF. The CDR3 DNA reads as TGTGCCAGCAGCTGGAGGAATGGCTACACCTTC.

This clonotype was recorded at least ten times. This chain uses TRBV7-9 with TRBJ1-5; a weak D match, TRBD1 (5 bases). Deletions cut 3 bases from V and 7 bases from J, with 13 bases between. The CDR3 loop spans 14 amino acids. CDR1 and CDR2 (germline): SEHNR, FQNEAQ (reference sequence). The DNA of the CDR3 is TGTGCCAGCAGCTTCCCAGGGAAGGAGCAGCCCCAGCATTTT. Encoded protein: CASSFPGKEQPQHF.

This clonotype was observed many times. The rearrangement links TRBV20-1 to TRBJ2-2; 10 bases map to TRBD1. Germline CDR1 reads DFQATT; CDR2 reads SNEGSKA (reference sequence). V dropped 7 bases and J dropped 6; count of bases not matched to a gene: 14. This CDR3 contains 16 residues. CDR3 residues: CSVPSRDRGRAGELFF. CDR3 in DNA: TGCAGTGTCCCATCTCGCGACAGGGGGCGCGCCGGGGAGCTGTTTTTT.

This clonotype was counted ten times or more. The rearrangement links TRBV4-1 to TRBJ2-7, with 12 bases that match TRBD2. V lost 4 bases, J lost 1 base, and 2 bases stayed unmatched. CDR1 and CDR2 from the germline V gene are MGHRA and YSYEKL. CDR3 size: 15 residues. CDR3 sequence: CASSPLAGGSYEQYF. CDR3 nucleotide sequence: TGCGCCAGCAGCCCCCTAGCGGGAGGGTCCTACGAGCAGTACTTC.

This clonotype was observed at least ten times. As DNA, the CDR3 is TGCAGCGTTGAGGGGGTCAGGGTAAACACTGAAGCTTTCTTT. This translates into CSVEGVRVNTEAFF. The rearrangement joins TRBV29-1 to TRBJ1-1; a possible D gene is TRBD1 (5 bases). This CDR3 is 14 amino acids long. The germline V gene has CDR1 SQVTM and CDR2 ANQGSEA. V shed 3 bases and J shed 2 bases, with 13 bases lying between them.

This clonotype was detected only a few times. The CDR3, as DNA: TGTGCCAGCAGTCCGGACAGGGATACCAAAAACATTCAGTACTTC. This encodes CASSPDRDTKNIQYF. The genes are TRBV12-3 or TRBV12-4 and TRBJ2-4, with 8 bases matching TRBD1. This CDR3 has 15 amino acids. J gave up 2 bases and V 5 bases, and 5 bases lay outside the gene matches.

Comment on this clonotype: An end of the junction does not agree with germline; a read error may underlie this. V gene TRBV6-5 combines with J gene TRBJ1-5; D gene unclear. This CDR3 has 14 residues. Germline assignment: CDR1 MNHEY and CDR2 SVGAGI. The DNA for the CDR3 is TGTGCCAGCAGTGAGGGTTATAGCAATCAGCACCAGCATTTT. It translates to CASSEGYSNQHQHF.

This clonotype showed up many times. The rearrangement joins TRBV10-3 to TRBJ1-4; 9 nucleotides agree with TRBD1. This CDR3 contains 15 residues. With 5 bases clipped from V and 8 bases from J, the junction kept 9 bases outside the gene matches. Looked up from germline, CDR1 is ENHRY and CDR2 is SYGVKD. DNA of the CDR3: TGTGCCATCAGTACCACAGGGGGCTTCCGGGAAAAACTGTTTTTT. The encoded protein is CAISTTGGFREKLFF.

This clonotype was counted at least ten times. CDR3 amino acids: CAIGAPYGYTF. CDR3 coding DNA: TGTGCCATCGGGGCACCGTATGGCTACACCTTC. The rearrangement uses TRBV25-1 and TRBJ1-2; maybe TRBD1 (5 bases). This CDR3 spans 11 amino acids. Trimming cost V 10 bases and J 5 bases, with 11 bases left between them. The V gene's germline CDR1 is MGHDK and CDR2 SYGVNS.

This clonotype was seen many times. The V gene is TRBV4-1, the J gene TRBJ1-5; D is uncertain. There are 15 residues in the CDR3. V was clipped by 0 bases and J by 4 bases, with 10 bases between them. Germline CDR1 reads MGHRA; CDR2 reads YSYEKL. The CDR3 bases are TGCGCCAGCAGCCAAGAAGGGCTGGAGAATCAGCCCCAGCATTTT. It specifies CASSQEGLENQPQHF.

This clonotype was seen ten or more times. The V call is TRBV25-1, the J call TRBJ2-1; possible D gene TRBD2, 6 bases. Germline CDR1 MGHDK, CDR2 SYGVNS. This CDR3 region has 16 residues. The V gene lost 1 base and the J gene lost 2 bases, with 12 bases spanning the gap. The CDR3 sequence: CASSEWGSGTYNEQFF. The DNA for the CDR3 is TGTGCCAGCAGTGAATGGGGTAGCGGCACCTACAATGAGCAGTTCTTC.

This clonotype was observed at least ten times. The chain is built from TRBV20-1 and TRBJ2-3, with 14 bases matching TRBD2. V was clipped by 3 bases and J by 5 bases; unmatched bases: 4. The CDR3 loop spans 15 amino acids. Germline loops: CDR1 DFQATT, CDR2 SNEGSKA (reference sequence). CDR3: CSASRGLAGVDTQYF. The CDR3 coding sequence is TGCAGTGCTAGCCGGGGACTAGCGGGAGTAGATACGCAGTATTTT.

This clonotype came up many times. The gene calls are TRBV5-1 and TRBJ1-1; a weak D match, TRBD1 (5 bases). V lost 4 bases and J 6 bases, leaving 13 bases between the germline ends. This CDR3 region has 13 residues. CDR1 is SGHRS and CDR2 is YFSETQ in the germline V gene. The CDR3 here is CASSHVEGAEAFF. The CDR3 DNA reads as TGCGCCAGCAGCCACGTTGAAGGGGCTGAAGCTTTCTTT.